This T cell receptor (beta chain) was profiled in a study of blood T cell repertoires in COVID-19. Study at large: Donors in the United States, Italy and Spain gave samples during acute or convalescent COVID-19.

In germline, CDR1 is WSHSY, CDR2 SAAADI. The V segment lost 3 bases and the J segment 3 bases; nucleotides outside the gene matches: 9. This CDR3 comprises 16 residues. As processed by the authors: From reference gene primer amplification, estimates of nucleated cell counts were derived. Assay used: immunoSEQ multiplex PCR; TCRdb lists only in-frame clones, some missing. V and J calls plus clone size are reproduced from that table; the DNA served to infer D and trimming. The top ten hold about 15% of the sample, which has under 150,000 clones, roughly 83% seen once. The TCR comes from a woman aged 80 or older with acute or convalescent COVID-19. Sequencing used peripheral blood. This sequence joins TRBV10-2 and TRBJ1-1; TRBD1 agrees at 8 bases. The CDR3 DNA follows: TGCGCCAGCAGTGACCCCCACAGGGGGTCAGACACTGAAGCTTTCTTT. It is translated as CASSDPHRGSDTEAFF.